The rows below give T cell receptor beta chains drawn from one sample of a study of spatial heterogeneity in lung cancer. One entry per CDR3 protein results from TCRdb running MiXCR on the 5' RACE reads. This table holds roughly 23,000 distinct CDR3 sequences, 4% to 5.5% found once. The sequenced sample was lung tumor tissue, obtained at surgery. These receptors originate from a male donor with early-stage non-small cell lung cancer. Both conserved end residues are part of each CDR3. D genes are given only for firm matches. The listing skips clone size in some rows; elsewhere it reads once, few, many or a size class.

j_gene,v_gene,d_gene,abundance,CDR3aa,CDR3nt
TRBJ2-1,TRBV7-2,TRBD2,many,CASSWTSGRGANEQFF,TGTGCCAGCAGCTGGACTAGCGGGAGAGGGGCAAATGAGCAGTTCTTC
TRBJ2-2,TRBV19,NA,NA,CASSMTGGLFF,TGTGCCAGTAGTATGACGGGCGGGCTGTTTTTT
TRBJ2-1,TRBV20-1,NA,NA,CSARDRVLSAGEVEQFF,TGCAGTGCTAGAGATCGGGTTCTTTCAGCAGGAGAGGTTGAGCAGTTCTTC
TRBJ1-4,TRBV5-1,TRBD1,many,CASKMETGASNEKLFF,TGCGCCAGCAAAATGGAAACAGGGGCATCTAATGAAAAACTGTTTTTT
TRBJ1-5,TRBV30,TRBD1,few,CAWAGQGNQPQHF,TGTGCCTGGGCCGGACAGGGGAATCAGCCCCAGCATTTT
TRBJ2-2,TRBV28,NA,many,CASSFGPRTGELFF,TGTGCCAGCAGTTTCGGGCCCAGGACCGGGGAGCTGTTTTTT
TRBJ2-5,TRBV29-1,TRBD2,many,CSVEAGAAETQYF,TGCAGCGTTGAGGCGGGAGCGGCAGAGACCCAGTACTTC
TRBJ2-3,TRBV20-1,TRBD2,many,CSARLNFGTSGGANTQYF,TGCAGTGCTCGGCTCAATTTCGGGACTAGCGGGGGGGCCAATACGCAGTATTTT
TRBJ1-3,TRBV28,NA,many,CASSSVYSANTIYF,TGTGCCAGCAGTTCAGTATATTCAGCAAACACCATATATTTT
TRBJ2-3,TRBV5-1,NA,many,CASSISGTSTDTQYF,TGCGCCAGCAGCATCTCAGGCACTAGCACAGATACGCAGTATTTT
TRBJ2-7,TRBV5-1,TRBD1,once,CASSLGQGFYERYF,TGCGCCAGCAGCTTGGGACAGGGCTTCTACGAGCGGTACTTC
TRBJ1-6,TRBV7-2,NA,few,CASSQRSPPSPLHF,TGTGCCAGCAGTCAGCGATCCCCCCCCTCACCCCTCCACTTT
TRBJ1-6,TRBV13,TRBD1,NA,CASSPRGTENSPLHF,TGTGCCAGCAGCCCCCGGGGGACAGAAAATTCACCCCTCCACTTT
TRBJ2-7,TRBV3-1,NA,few,CASSQGVSDASSYEQYF,TGTGCCAGCAGCCAAGGCGTTAGCGACGCAAGCTCCTACGAGCAGTACTTC
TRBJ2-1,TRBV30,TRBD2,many,CAWKRDSSYNEQFF,TGTGCCTGGAAGCGGGATAGCTCCTACAATGAGCAGTTCTTC
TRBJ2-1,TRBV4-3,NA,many,CASSQRGPRGNEQFF,TGCGCCAGCAGCCAGCGGGGGCCTAGGGGTAATGAGCAGTTCTTC
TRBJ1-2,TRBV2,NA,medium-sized,CARTRTANYGYTF,TGTGCCAGAACAAGGACAGCTAACTATGGCTACACCTTC
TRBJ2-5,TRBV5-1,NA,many,CASSFMTATPQETQYF,TGCGCCAGCAGCTTTATGACAGCTACTCCCCAAGAGACCCAGTACTTC
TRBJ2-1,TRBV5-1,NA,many,CASSLVGINEQFF,TGCGCCAGCAGCTTAGTAGGGATCAATGAGCAGTTCTTC
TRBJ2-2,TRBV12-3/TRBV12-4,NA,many,CASSFRDTGELFF,TGTGCCAGCAGTTTTAGGGACACCGGGGAGCTGTTTTTT
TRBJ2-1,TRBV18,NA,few,CASSPSLAGSYNEQFF,TGTGCCAGCTCACCCTCGTTGGCTGGCTCCTACAATGAGCAGTTCTTC
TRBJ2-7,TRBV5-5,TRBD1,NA,CASSLSGTVTYEQYF,TGTGCCAGCAGCTTGTCCGGGACAGTTACCTACGAGCAGTACTTC
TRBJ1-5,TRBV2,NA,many,CASSTDRVGGQPQHF,TGTGCCAGCAGTACGGACAGAGTCGGAGGTCAGCCCCAGCATTTT
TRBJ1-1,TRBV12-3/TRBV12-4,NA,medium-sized,CASSPRGAALAFF,TGTGCCAGCAGTCCCAGAGGGGCTGCGCTAGCTTTCTTT
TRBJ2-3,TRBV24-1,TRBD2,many,CATSDRNLGRGVTDTQYF,TGTGCCACCAGTGATAGAAATCTGGGGCGGGGGGTTACGGATACGCAGTATTTT
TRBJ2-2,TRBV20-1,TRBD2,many,CSAPTSGSTGELFF,TGCAGTGCTCCGACTAGCGGGAGTACCGGGGAGCTGTTTTTT
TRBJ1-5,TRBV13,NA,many,CASSFRGGPQHF,TGTGCCAGCAGCTTCAGGGGAGGGCCCCAGCATTTT
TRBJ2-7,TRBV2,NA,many,CASSERLESPYEQYF,TGTGCCAGCAGTGAACGACTAGAAAGCCCCTACGAGCAGTACTTC
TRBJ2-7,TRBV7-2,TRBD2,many,CASSLEGLAGREQYF,TGTGCCAGCAGCTTAGAGGGACTAGCGGGGAGAGAGCAGTACTTC
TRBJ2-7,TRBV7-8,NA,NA,CASSLQEFFYEQYF,TGTGCCAGCAGCTTACAGGAATTTTTCTACGAGCAGTACTTC
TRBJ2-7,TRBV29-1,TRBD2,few,CSVESRGGTYEQYF,TGCAGCGTTGAATCTCGGGGGGGTACCTACGAGCAGTACTTC
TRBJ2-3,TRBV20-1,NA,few,CSARGPGPDTQYF,TGCAGTGCTAGAGGGCCTGGCCCAGATACGCAGTATTTT
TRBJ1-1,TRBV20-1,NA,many,CSASGENTEAFF,TGCAGTGCAAGCGGGGAGAACACTGAAGCTTTCTTT
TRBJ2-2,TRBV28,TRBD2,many,CASSSDLAGAESGELFF,TGTGCCAGCAGTTCCGACCTAGCGGGGGCGGAGAGCGGGGAGCTGTTTTTT
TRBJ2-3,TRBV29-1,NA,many,CSVVGSSADTQYF,TGCAGCGTTGTAGGGAGTAGCGCAGATACGCAGTATTTT
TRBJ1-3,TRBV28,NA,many,CASSLGSDSGNTIYF,TGTGCCAGCAGTTTGGGCAGCGACTCTGGAAACACCATATATTTT
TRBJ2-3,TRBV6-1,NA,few,CASSEGLGPYTDTQYF,TGTGCCAGCAGTGAAGGTTTGGGTCCCTACACAGATACGCAGTATTTT
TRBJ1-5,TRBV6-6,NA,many,CATAGNQPQHF,TGTGCCACCGCGGGCAATCAGCCCCAGCATTTT
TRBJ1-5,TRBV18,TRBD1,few,CASSTQATGDQPQHF,TGTGCCAGCTCAACACAGGCCACAGGGGATCAGCCCCAGCATTTT
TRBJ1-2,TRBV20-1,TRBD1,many,CSAAYRSNRGGYTF,TGCAGTGCTGCCTACAGGTCTAACAGGGGTGGCTACACCTTC